The T cell receptor beta chain described here comes from a study of control samples from healthy donors and cancer patients. The assay was immunoSEQ multiplex PCR, and TCRdb's table has in-frame clones only and misses some. Among roughly 190,000 clones listed, about 90% were seen once. The ends lost 1 base at V and 8 bases at J; junction bases unmatched: 3. Germline V gene sequence: CDR1 SGHRS, CDR2 YFSETQ. The CDR3 is 15 amino acids. The count of this clone is one. The chain combines TRBV5-1 with TRBJ1-6; 10 bases line up with TRBD1. Sequenced: blood. The receptor comes from a man in his thirties or forties in good health. The CDR3 spells CASSLTGTGDSPLHF. The CDR3 nucleotides are TGCGCCAGCAGCTTGACCGGGACAGGGGATTCACCCCTCCACTTT.